The next 18 T cell receptor beta chains were all read from a single sample in a study of molecular identifiers for immune sequencing clone quantification. A single record per CDR3 protein comes from TCRdb applying MiXCR to the PCR reads. The table shows more than 85,000 distinct CDR3 sequences, with less than 35% occurring only once. Source material: naive CD8+ T cells from blood, with Jurkat cell RNA spiked in. The sample's subset: FACS-sorted CD8+CD4-CCR7+CD45RA+ naive T cells. The receptors come from a human donor in good health. Some libraries in this study had Jurkat cell RNA spiked in.

This clonotype has only a few counts. One end of the junction fails to match germline, which may point to a read error. The chain links TRBV27 to TRBJ1-1; TRBD1 is a possible D gene (5 bases). The germline V gene encodes CDR1 MNHEY and CDR2 SMNVEV (reference sequence). The CDR3 length is 14 residues. The CDR3 coding sequence is TGCGTGGTCTCAGGGTTAGCGGCGTACACTGAAGCTTTCTTT. Translating it yields CVVSGLAAYTEAFF.

This clonotype was observed a handful of times. The gene calls are TRBV10-1 and TRBJ2-1; tentatively, D is TRBD1 or TRBD2 (5 bases each). CDR3 length: 14 amino acids. Germline CDR1 reads WNHNN; CDR2 reads SYGVQD (reference sequence). The V end lost 1 base, the J end lost 5 bases, and 9 bases lay between the germline ends. In DNA form, the CDR3 reads TGCGCCAGCAGTGAGTGGGGGAGAGACAATGAGCAGTTCTTC. The encoded protein is CASSEWGRDNEQFF.

This clonotype was seen only a few times. Here the CDR3 DNA reads TGTGCCAGCAGTGAACTTTTGGTACAGGGGAAATACGAGCAGTACTTC. It encodes CASSELLVQGKYEQYF. The chain links TRBV6-1 to TRBJ2-7; 7 bases align to TRBD1. Germline CDR1 reads MNHNS; CDR2 reads SASEGT. The ends lost 2 bases at V and 4 bases at J; junction bases unmatched: 11. CDR3 length: 16 residues.

This rearrangement joins TRBV6-2 or TRBV6-3 to TRBJ2-3; D tentatively reads TRBD1 or TRBD2 (5 bases each). CDR3 length: 15 residues. Germline values: CDR1 MNHEY, CDR2 SVGEGT. V shed 2 bases and J shed 5 bases, with 14 bases lying between them. In DNA, the CDR3 is TGTGCCAGCAGTTACGGGTCGGGGCTCGTAGATACGCAGTATTTT. As protein: CASSYGSGLVDTQYF.

The chain combines TRBV3-1 with TRBJ2-5; the match to TRBD2 covers 11 bases. V lost 4 bases, J lost 2 bases, and 6 bases stayed unmatched. Germline assignment: CDR1 LGHDT and CDR2 YNNKEL (reference sequence). The CDR3 consists of 16 residues. CDR3 region: CASSPLAGGVQETQYF. CDR3 coding DNA: TGTGCCAGCAGCCCCTTAGCGGGAGGGGTACAAGAGACCCAGTACTTC.

This chain connects TRBV16 to TRBJ2-7, with 8 nucleotides matching TRBD1. The J segment lost 5 bases and the V segment lost 3 bases, leaving 0 bases of the junction unmatched. The CDR3 spans 12 residues. Germline CDR1 and CDR2: KGHSY and FQNENV. This chain's CDR3 is CASSQTGDEQYF. The CDR3 nucleotides read TGTGCCAGCAGCCAGACAGGGGACGAGCAGTACTTC.

This clonotype has just a few counts. The chain joins TRBV9 to TRBJ2-2; weak D call: TRBD2 (6 bases). This CDR3 is 15 amino acids long. The V gene's germline CDR1 is SGDLS and CDR2 YYNGEE. V was clipped by 4 bases and J by 8 bases, with 18 bases between them. CDR3: CASSPQGGPEGELFF. The CDR3 region has the DNA TGTGCCAGCAGCCCCCAAGGAGGGCCGGAGGGGGAGCTGTTTTTT.

This clonotype has ten or more counts. The CDR3, as DNA: TGCGCCAGCAGCCAAAGACTAGCGGGTAAAGATACGCAGTATTTT. The encoded protein is CASSQRLAGKDTQYF. This chain links TRBV4-3 with TRBJ2-3; 10 nucleotides match TRBD2. The CDR3 is 15 residues long. The V gene end was trimmed by 2 bases and the J gene end by 5 bases; junction bases not matched to a gene: 4. Germline V gene sequence: CDR1 LGHNA, CDR2 YSLEER.

The chain uses TRBV7-9 and TRBJ1-6; 9 nucleotides line up with TRBD1. This CDR3 spans 15 amino acids. V was pared by 5 bases and J by 8 bases, with 7 bases of the junction left unmatched. Germline V CDR1 and CDR2: SEHNR, FQNEAQ (reference sequence). CDR3 coding DNA: TGTGCCAGCAGCCCGTTACAGGGGGCTGATTCACCCCTCCACTTT. Its protein is CASSPLQGADSPLHF.

Comments on this clonotype: This may come from a read error, since a much larger clone is one base off. The gene calls are TRBV6-6 and TRBJ2-6; no definite D call. Germline assignment: CDR1 MNHNY and CDR2 SVGAGI (reference sequence). This CDR3 is 11 amino acids long. The CDR3 loop is CACSYSVVLTF. CDR3 DNA sequence: TGTGCCTGCAGTTACTCGGTCGTCCTGACTTTC.

This clonotype was seen repeatedly, ten times or more. The rearrangement uses TRBV9 and TRBJ2-7; 7 bases are a match to TRBD1. The V segment lost 2 bases and the J segment 4 bases; nucleotides outside the gene matches: 6. Per the germline V gene, CDR1 is SGDLS and CDR2 is YYNGEE. The CDR3 extends over 14 amino acids. CDR3 nucleotides: TGTGCCAGCAGCGTGGGGGCAGGGGGATACGAGCAGTACTTC. Its translation is CASSVGAGGYEQYF.

This chain links TRBV20-1 with TRBJ1-4, with a weak D call TRBD1 (5 bases). This CDR3 has 18 amino acids. CDR1 and CDR2 (germline): DFQATT, SNEGSKA (reference sequence). Trimming took 0 bases from V and 0 from J, leaving 17 bases between them. The CDR3 DNA reads TGCAGTGCTAGAGATGGGGTCCTGCAGGGCTCAACTAATGAAAAACTGTTTTTT. It encodes CSARDGVLQGSTNEKLFF.

The chain links TRBV20-1 to TRBJ2-7; D call uncertain. V was shortened by 6 bases and J by 3 bases, with 15 bases between the two germline ends. Looked up from germline, CDR1 is DFQATT and CDR2 is SNEGSKA (reference sequence). CDR3 size: 13 residues. DNA of the CDR3: TGCAGTGCGCGGAAGTCGGAGATCTACGAGCAGTACTTC. Residues: CSARKSEIYEQYF.

In its sample, this clonotype was seen a few times. The chain is built from TRBV20-1 and TRBJ2-7; TRBD1 agrees at 7 bases. This CDR3 region has 15 residues. V gave up 0 bases and J gave up 0 bases; unmatched junction bases: 5. Germline lookup yields CDR1 DFQATT and CDR2 SNEGSKA (reference sequence). Here the CDR3 reads CSARDHRGSSYEQYF. As DNA, the CDR3 is TGCAGTGCTAGAGATCACAGGGGAAGCTCCTACGAGCAGTACTTC.

With regard to this clonotype: One end of the junction does not line up with germline, which may come from a read error. DNA for the CDR3: TGCTCCAGCAGCCAAAAGGAGACCCAGTACTTC. It yields the protein CSSSQKETQYF. J is TRBJ2-5 and V is TRBV4-1; D uncertain. Germline V CDR1 and CDR2: MGHRA, YSYEKL. The CDR3 contains 11 residues.

In regard to this clonotype: The CDR3 end shows no conserved phenylalanine or tryptophan, and so a read error is likely. The V and J genes are TRBV13 and TRBJ1-5, with TRBD1 identical over 7 bases. Unmatched junction bases numbered 3, after V lost 3 bases and J lost 10 bases. Looked up from germline, CDR1 is PRHDT and CDR2 is FYEKMQ (reference sequence). The CDR3 sequence is 12 residues long. This CDR3 reads CASSLPGGPQHI. CDR3 coding DNA: TGTGCCAGCAGCTTGCCAGGGGGTCCCCAGCATATT.

The V gene is TRBV7-3, the J gene TRBJ2-1, with D possibly being TRBD2 (6 bases). Per germline, CDR1 SGHTA and CDR2 FQGTGA. The CDR3 covers 14 residues. V gave up 2 bases and J gave up 5 bases, with 10 bases separating them. The chain's CDR3 is CASSLSSDHNEQFF. The CDR3 DNA reads as TGTGCCAGCAGCTTATCTAGCGACCACAATGAGCAGTTCTTC.

Comments on this clonotype: The junction does not match germline at one end; this may be a read error. V and J are TRBV3-1 and TRBJ1-5; D is unresolved. Germline V gene data show CDR1 as LGHDT and CDR2 as YNNKEL (reference sequence). The CDR3 is 14 amino acids. This chain's CDR3 is CASSQWAGNQPRHF. CDR3 nucleotides: TGTGCCAGCAGCCAATGGGCGGGCAATCAGCCCCGGCATTTT.